This TCR beta chain was identified during a study of cytomegalovirus exposure and HLA in healthy donors. Worth noting for this clone: Antigen specificity is unknown.

PCR involved 60 Vbeta and 13 Jbeta primers. Sequencing used immunoSEQ multiplex PCR; TCRdb keeps in-frame clones, though not all of them. Of 120,000 or so clones detected, more than 60% appear once; the ten largest clones hold roughly 3.2%. The germline gives CDR1 LNHDA, CDR2 SQIVND (reference sequence). The J segment lost 4 bases and the V segment lost 6 bases, leaving 8 bases of the junction unmatched. This CDR3 comprises 15 residues. Study-wide points: Roughly uniform sequencing depth across donors was assumed, possibly incorrectly. Rare TCR sequences predominated, though certain public TCRs were found in many donors. When analyzed later, the rates of TCR association showed variation by HLA locus, with DRB1 the most and HLA-C the fewest. Researchers counted around 160 TCR beta chains as cytomegalovirus-associated.

The chain uses TRBV19 and TRBJ1-5; 8 nucleotides match TRBD1. Sequenced input: PBMCs. This receptor was identified in a young man in good health and CMV-seronegative. Here the CDR3 reads CASRGRRTGNQPQHF. CDR3 coding DNA: TGTGCCAGTAGAGGACGGAGGACAGGGAATCAGCCCCAGCATTTT.